This TCR beta chain emerged from a study of blood T cell repertoires in COVID-19. Study background: The cDNA or gDNA used as material had been derived from T cells, B-cell-depleted T cells, or PBMCs.

The CDR3 spans 16 residues. Per the germline V gene, CDR1 is SGHDN and CDR2 is FVKESK. V was pared by 4 bases and J by 0 bases, with 13 bases between. Recruitment covered fewer than 25 US areas and drew participants whose ages spanned roughly 18 to 89 years. Assay: immunoSEQ multiplex PCR; the TCRdb copy retains only in-frame clones and omits some. The data contain around 140,000 clones, roughly 90% of them singletons. The gene calls are TRBV14 and TRBJ1-3, with a possible D match to TRBD1 (5 bases). Sequencing used PBMCs or T cells enriched from blood (not recorded which). The sequence derives from a man between 45 and 60 years old who had recovered from COVID-19. CDR3 sequence (DNA): TGTGCCAGCAGCCTAAGGCAGGGCCGCTCTGGAAACACCATATATTTT. Its translation is CASSLRQGRSGNTIYF.